This entry lists 25 T cell receptor beta chains sequenced from one sample in a study of T cell repertoires in aging, cancer and after chemotherapy (dated by TCRdb to between 2018 and 2020). Sequencing instrument: Illumina MiSeq. Using a mixed TRB-A/B primer pool, multiplex touch-down PCR amplified rearranged TRB sequences covering the V, D and J segments. TCRdb reworked the public reads: Q25 trimming with fastp, MiXCR clone assembly, productive beta chains retained. Rows matching on CDR3 protein sequence are summarized as one entry with the most common DNA and genes. This sample lists approximately 3,200 distinct CDR3 sequences; about a fifth were detected once. Clones ranked in the top ten supply 30% to 50% of the sample. Instead of sorted cells or RNA, genomic DNA extracted from peripheral blood served as the source for amplifying TCR beta rearrangements. Source material: blood. The receptors come from a human donor with a blood cancer.

This clonotype appeared a few times. This sequence joins TRBV7-9 and TRBJ1-1, with D possibly being TRBD1 (6 bases). This CDR3 comprises 13 residues. V was shortened by 4 bases and J by 6 bases, with 12 bases between the two germline ends. Germline loops: CDR1 SEHNR, CDR2 FQNEAQ (reference sequence). CDR3 nucleotides: TGTGCCAGCAGCTATGCGGCAGGGGCTGAAGCTTTCTTT. Residues: CASSYAAGAEAFF.

This clonotype has a handful of counts. The chain recombines TRBV20-1 with TRBJ2-7, with D possibly being TRBD2 (6 bases). The CDR3 consists of 12 residues. From germline, CDR1 is DFQATT and CDR2 SNEGSKA (reference sequence). V was trimmed by 6 bases and J by 3 bases, leaving 12 bases between them. The CDR3, as DNA: TGCAGTGCGGCTAGCGAGCACTACGAGCAGTACTTC. Its translation: CSAASEHYEQYF.

The chain joins TRBV7-9 to TRBJ1-5, with D possibly TRBD1 on 5 matching bases. CDR3 length: 16 amino acids. V lost 5 bases and J 1 base, leaving 15 bases between the germline ends. From germline, CDR1 is SEHNR and CDR2 FQNEAQ (reference sequence). The DNA for the CDR3 is TGTGCCAGCAGCCGTGTTGGGGGTGACAGCAATCAGCCCCAGCATTTT. As protein: CASSRVGGDSNQPQHF.

This clonotype has more than one count but fewer than ten. The chain recombines TRBV4-2 with TRBJ2-3, with 15 bases that match TRBD2. After removal of 8 bases from V and 0 bases from J, the junction contained 12 bases not matched to a gene. The CDR3 sequence is 19 residues long. Germline V lookup: CDR1 LGHNA, CDR2 YNFKEQ. CDR3 sequence (DNA): TGTGCCAGCGGAAGGACTAGCGGGAGGGTCCTGCCTAGCACAGATACGCAGTATTTT. Its translation: CASGRTSGRVLPSTDTQYF.

This clonotype was seen more than once but under ten times. This rearrangement joins TRBV20-1 to TRBJ2-1; D is undetermined. The CDR3 extends over 15 amino acids. V was trimmed by 1 base and J by 10 bases, leaving 20 bases between them. Germline assignment: CDR1 DFQATT and CDR2 SNEGSKA (reference sequence). CDR3 coding DNA: TGCAGTGCTAGAGGTAATATTGGGTTGGCGTTGGAGCAGTTCTTC. This translates into CSARGNIGLALEQFF.

This clonotype has just a few counts. In DNA, the CDR3 is TGTGCCACCAGTGAAACAAACACCGGGGAGCTGTTTTTT. It codes for CATSETNTGELFF. The chain links TRBV24-1 to TRBJ2-2, with D unresolved. The V gene lost 4 bases and the J gene lost 2 bases, with 4 bases spanning the gap. This CDR3 has 13 residues. From germline, CDR1 is KGHDR and CDR2 SFDVKD.

This chain connects TRBV5-4 to TRBJ1-6; maybe TRBD1 (6 bases). The CDR3 runs to 15 residues. Germline V lookup: CDR1 SGHNT, CDR2 YYREEE (reference sequence). V gave up 5 bases and J gave up 5 bases, with 14 bases separating them. The CDR3 DNA reads as TGTGCCAGCAGTCGGTGGGGGGCGGATAATTCACCCCTCCACTTT. Protein: CASSRWGADNSPLHF.

Within the sample, this clonotype is medium-sized. The rearrangement joins TRBV6-5 to TRBJ1-5, with TRBD1 matching 7 bases. This CDR3 has 14 residues. The V gene end was trimmed by 4 bases and the J gene end by 8 bases; junction bases not matched to a gene: 8. Per the germline V gene, CDR1 is MNHEY and CDR2 is SVGAGI. CDR3 amino acids: CASSSTGAPKPQHF. As DNA, the CDR3 is TGTGCCAGCAGTTCTACAGGGGCCCCGAAGCCCCAGCATTTT.

This clonotype is judged medium-sized. The chain links TRBV7-9 to TRBJ2-2; tentatively, D is TRBD1 (6 bases). Germline V gives CDR1 SEHNR, CDR2 FQNEAQ (reference sequence). The ends were cut back, 5 bases at V and 0 bases at J, with 10 bases in the middle. This CDR3 comprises 15 residues. The CDR3 protein is CASSPYRANTGELFF. In DNA, the CDR3 is TGTGCCAGCAGCCCTTACAGGGCGAACACCGGGGAGCTGTTTTTT.

In regard to this clonotype: A much larger clone is a single base away; this may be a read error. The rearrangement joins TRBV6-4 to TRBJ2-3; 8 positions match TRBD2. This CDR3 comprises 15 residues. The ends lost 8 bases at V and 4 bases at J; junction bases unmatched: 11. Germline CDR1 and CDR2: MRHNA and SNTAGT. The CDR3 DNA reads as TGTGCCAGCCAAGTTTCCAGCGGGAGCGCAGATACGCAGTATTTT. It translates to CASQVSSGSADTQYF.

This clonotype has a single count. Since a much larger clone is just one base distant, this may be a read error. The chain links TRBV6-5 to TRBJ2-6; D not certain. Per germline, CDR1 MNHEY and CDR2 SVGAGI. The V end lost 2 bases, the J end lost 2 bases, and 19 bases lay between the germline ends. This CDR3 region has 19 residues. In nucleotides, the CDR3 is TGTGCCAGCAGTTACATTGGCCACACCGGAAAAACTGGGGCCAACGTCCTGACTTTC. Translation: CASSYIGHTGKTGANVLTF.

The V gene is TRBV20-1, the J gene TRBJ1-1; no firm D call. The CDR3 has 11 residues. Germline CDR1 is DFQATT and CDR2 is SNEGSKA (reference sequence). V gave up 4 bases and J gave up 1 base, with 4 bases separating them. The CDR3 reads CSATKNTEAFF. CDR3 nucleotides: TGCAGTGCTACCAAGAACACTGAAGCTTTCTTT.

The rearrangement joins TRBV5-1 to TRBJ2-7; 9 bases agree with TRBD1. CDR3 size: 15 residues. With V trimmed by 6 bases and J by 2 bases, 9 bases remained unmatched. Germline assignment: CDR1 SGHRS and CDR2 YFSETQ. CDR3 sequence (DNA): TGCGCCAGCACACCGGTGGGGACAGGGACCTACGAGCAGTACTTC. Translation gives CASTPVGTGTYEQYF.

This clonotype is medium-sized. CDR3 sequence: CASSHSWRETQYF. CDR3 DNA sequence: TGCGCCAGCAGCCATAGTTGGAGAGAGACCCAGTACTTC. This chain joins TRBV4-3 and TRBJ2-5; D is unresolved. Germline V gene sequence: CDR1 LGHNA, CDR2 YSLEER. There are 13 residues in the CDR3. V gave up 3 bases and J gave up 4 bases, with 9 bases separating them.

V gene TRBV20-1 combines with J gene TRBJ1-5; 9 positions agree with TRBD1. The CDR3 has 15 amino acids. The germline CDR1 and CDR2 sequences are DFQATT and SNEGSKA (reference sequence). With V trimmed by 6 bases and J by 1 base, 7 bases remained unmatched. CDR3 DNA: TGCAGTGCACCCCGGACAGGGGACAGCAATCAGCCCCAGCATTTT. Protein: CSAPRTGDSNQPQHF.

This clonotype occurred a few times. The chain couples TRBV18 to TRBJ1-1, with D possibly TRBD1 on 5 matching bases. This CDR3 has 17 residues. V gave up 1 base and J gave up 1 base, with 16 bases separating them. Per germline, CDR1 KGHSH and CDR2 LQKENI. In nucleotides, the CDR3 is TGTGCCAGCTCACCACAGACTATGGGGCGTAAGAACACTGAAGCTTTCTTT. Translation: CASSPQTMGRKNTEAFF.

In this sample, this clonotype is medium-sized. The V call is TRBV11-2, the J call TRBJ2-3, with 15 bases matching TRBD2. CDR1 SGHAT and CDR2 FQNNGV come from the germline V gene. J lost 1 base, V lost 5 bases, and 7 bases had no gene match. The CDR3 runs 18 residues. CDR3 nucleotides: TGTGCCAGCAGCCGGACTAGCGGGGGGGCAGGCGGCACAGATACGCAGTATTTT. Its translation: CASSRTSGGAGGTDTQYF.

Comments on this clonotype: A much larger clone sits a single nucleotide away, making a read error possible. The genes are TRBV24-1 and TRBJ2-3; D gene uncertain. The V end was cut by 3 bases, the J end by 11 bases, with 14 bases between. Germline values: CDR1 KGHDR, CDR2 SFDVKD. The CDR3 length is 13 residues. DNA of the CDR3: TGTGCCACCAGTGATCCCTCCGGATGGGAGCAGTATTTT. Its translation: CATSDPSGWEQYF.

This clonotype is medium-sized. The rearrangement links TRBV6-2 or TRBV6-3 to TRBJ2-3, with 9 bases identical to TRBD2. V trimming: 7 bases; J trimming: 5 bases; junction bases outside the gene matches: 10. Germline CDR1 reads MNHEY; CDR2 reads SVGEGT. The CDR3 is made up of 15 amino acids. The CDR3 protein is CASNSLAGDVDTQYF. The CDR3 DNA is TGTGCCAGCAACTCCTTAGCGGGAGACGTAGATACGCAGTATTTT.

This clonotype has a handful of counts. The CDR3 bases are TGTGCCAGCAGCCCTTGGGGACAGGGGGCTTATGGCTACACCTTC. The encoded protein is CASSPWGQGAYGYTF. V is TRBV2 and J is TRBJ1-2, with TRBD1 matching 12 bases. V was pared by 6 bases and J by 5 bases, with 7 bases of the junction left unmatched. The CDR3 has 15 amino acids. In germline, CDR1 is SNHLY, CDR2 FYNNEI. Together with reference TRBV2 and TRBJ1-2, the CDR3 gives the full variable domain: EPEVTQTPSHQVTQMGQEVILRCVPISNHLYFYWYRQILGQKVEFLVSFYNNEISEKSEIFDDQFSVERPDGSNFTLKIRSTKLEDSAMYFCASSPWGQGAYGYTFGSGTRLTVV.

The chain uses TRBV6-1 and TRBJ2-7; D call uncertain. Germline assignment: CDR1 MNHNS and CDR2 SASEGT. V lost 1 base and J lost 5, with 15 bases in between. This CDR3 is built from 15 residues. The CDR3 here is CASSEERSMAHEQYF. The CDR3 DNA follows: TGTGCCAGCAGTGAAGAACGCTCGATGGCCCACGAGCAGTACTTC.

This clonotype is judged medium-sized. V usage is TRBV27 and J usage is TRBJ1-2; D not certain. Trimming cost V 4 bases and J 0 bases, with 12 bases left between them. Germline CDR1 reads MNHEY; CDR2 reads SMNVEV (reference sequence). This CDR3 region has 15 residues. Here the CDR3 reads CASSSYDGANYGYTF. CDR3 DNA: TGTGCCAGCAGTTCCTACGACGGAGCTAACTATGGCTACACCTTC.

The chain joins TRBV7-2 to TRBJ2-1; D unclear. Trimming took 1 base from V and 2 from J, leaving 9 bases between them. The CDR3 loop spans 15 amino acids. Germline values: CDR1 SGHTA, CDR2 FQGNSA. The CDR3 protein is CASSLGFHPYNEQFF. CDR3 DNA: TGTGCCAGCAGCTTAGGGTTTCACCCCTACAATGAGCAGTTCTTC.

This clonotype was seen once. This chain uses TRBV20-1 with TRBJ1-2; a possible D gene is TRBD1 (5 bases). Trimming removed 0 bases from V and 6 bases from J, with 17 bases in between. The germline V gene has CDR1 DFQATT and CDR2 SNEGSKA (reference sequence). The CDR3 extends over 15 amino acids. The CDR3 DNA follows: TGCAGTGCTAGAGAGGTGGAGGGGATTTCGAATGGCTACACCTTC. As protein: CSAREVEGISNGYTF.

By its share, this clonotype is medium-sized. The rearrangement joins TRBV30 to TRBJ1-5; no firm D call. From germline, CDR1 is GTSNPN and CDR2 SVGIG (reference sequence). The CDR3 runs to 14 residues. Trimming left V 0 bases short and J 6 bases short, with 12 bases between. The CDR3 loop reads CAWSVRQSGQPQHF. The CDR3 coding sequence is TGTGCCTGGAGTGTACGGCAGTCAGGTCAGCCCCAGCATTTT.